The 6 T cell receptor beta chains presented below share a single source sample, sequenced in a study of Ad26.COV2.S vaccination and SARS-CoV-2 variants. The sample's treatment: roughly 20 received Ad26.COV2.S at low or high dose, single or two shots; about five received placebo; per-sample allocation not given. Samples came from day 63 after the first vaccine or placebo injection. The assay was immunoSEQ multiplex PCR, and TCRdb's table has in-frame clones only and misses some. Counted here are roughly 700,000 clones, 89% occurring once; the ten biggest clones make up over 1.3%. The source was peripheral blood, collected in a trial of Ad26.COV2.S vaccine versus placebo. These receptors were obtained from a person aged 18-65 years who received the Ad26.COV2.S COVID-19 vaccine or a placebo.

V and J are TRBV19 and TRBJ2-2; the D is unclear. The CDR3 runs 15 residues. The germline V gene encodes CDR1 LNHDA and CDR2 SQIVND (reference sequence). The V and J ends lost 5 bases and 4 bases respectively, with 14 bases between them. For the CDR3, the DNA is TGTGCCAGTAGTTTCTTGGAAGGTGGCACCGGGGAGCTGTTTTTT. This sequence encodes CASSFLEGGTGELFF.

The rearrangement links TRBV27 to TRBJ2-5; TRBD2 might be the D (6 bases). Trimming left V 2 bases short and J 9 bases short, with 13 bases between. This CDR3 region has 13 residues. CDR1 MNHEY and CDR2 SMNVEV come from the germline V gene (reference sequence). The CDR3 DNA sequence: TGTGCCAGCAGTTTAGAGCGCGGGGAGTCCCAGTACTTC. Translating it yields CASSLERGESQYF.

In DNA, the CDR3 is TGTGCCAACCAGGACATATCGAACACTGAAGCTTTCTTT. Translation gives CANQDISNTEAFF. V gene TRBV5-4 combines with J gene TRBJ1-1; D may be TRBD1 (5 bases). Trimming shortened V by 9 bases and J by 1 base, and 13 bases separated the two germline ends. In germline, CDR1 is SGHNT, CDR2 YYREEE (reference sequence). The CDR3 has 13 residues.

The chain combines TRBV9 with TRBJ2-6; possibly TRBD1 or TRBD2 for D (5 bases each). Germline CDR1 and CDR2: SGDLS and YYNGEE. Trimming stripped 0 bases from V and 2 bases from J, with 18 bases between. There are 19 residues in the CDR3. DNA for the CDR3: TGTGCCAGCAGCGTAGCAGTCCGGGACCCTGGGGCTGGGGCCAACGTCCTGACTTTC. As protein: CASSVAVRDPGAGANVLTF. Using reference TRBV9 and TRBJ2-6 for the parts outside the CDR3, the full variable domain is DSGVTQTPKHLITATGQRVTLRCSPRSGDLSVYWYQQSLDQGLQFLIQYYNGEERAKGNILERFSAQQFPDLHSELNLSSLELGDSALYFCASSVAVRDPGAGANVLTFGAGSRLTVL.

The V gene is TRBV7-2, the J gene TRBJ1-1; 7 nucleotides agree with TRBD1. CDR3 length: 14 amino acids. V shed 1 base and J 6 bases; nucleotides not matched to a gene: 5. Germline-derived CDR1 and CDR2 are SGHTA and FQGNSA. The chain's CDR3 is CASSLDRGSAEAFF. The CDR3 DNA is TGTGCCAGCAGCTTAGACAGGGGTAGCGCTGAAGCTTTCTTT.

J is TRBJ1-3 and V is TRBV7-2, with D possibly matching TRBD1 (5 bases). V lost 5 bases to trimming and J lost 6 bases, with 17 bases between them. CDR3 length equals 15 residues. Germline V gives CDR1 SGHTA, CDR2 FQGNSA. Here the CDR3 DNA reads TGTGCCAGCAGCCAAAGACAGTACGTGGAAAACACCATATATTTT. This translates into CASSQRQYVENTIYF.